This T cell receptor (beta chain) was captured by sequencing in a study of OX40 agonist ivuxolimab in advanced cancers. About the study as a whole: Ivuxolimab was a fully human IgG2 agonistic monoclonal antibody targeting the costimulatory receptor OX40 (CD134). Partial responses were achieved by three dose-escalation patients, of whom one had hepatocellular carcinoma and two had cutaneous melanoma. The paper reports the monotherapy dose-escalation portion (N of about 54 patients) of the phase I ivuxolimab trial. The point of sequencing TCRbeta in the periphery was to test whether ivuxolimab changed TCR sequence diversity and drove clonal T-cell expansion. Of the roughly 50 dose-escalation patients, hepatocellular carcinoma was present in roughly 19, melanoma in approximately 15, renal cell carcinoma in 9 and head and neck cancer in 9. In the dose-escalation cohort, 65% to 85% of patients were male, and the mean age was around 60 years with a range of roughly 20 to 80. Prior anti-PD-1, anti-PD-L1 or anti-CTLA-4 therapy was permitted, and checkpoint inhibitors had been received by about 36% of dose-escalation patients. Intravenous ivuxolimab was administered to patients every 2 weeks at six dose levels: 0.01, 0.1, 0.3, 1.5, 3 and 10 mg/kg. Here is what the overall study found, with its caveats: At doses of 0.1 to 3.0 mg/kg, clonal expansion of both CD4+ and CD8+ T cells in blood was seen between baseline and week 6. In partial responders in the 0.1-3.0 mg/kg groups, normalized peripheral clonal expansion was found to be among the lowest, especially among CD8+ T cells. The antigen specificity of the clonally expanded peripheral T cells was not determined. On average, CD8+ T cells showed more expanded clones than CD4+ T cells after ivuxolimab. Low levels of normalized T-cell clonal expansion were also seen in some nonresponding patients.

This clone was recorded a few times. Its binding antigen is unknown. One base away there is no much larger clone; base qualities are not given. For sequencing of the TCRbeta CDR3 region, genomic DNA was extracted from the sorted cells. TCRbeta CDR3 regions were sequenced using the immunoSEQ Assay. TCRdb took this table from immuneACCESS and kept in-frame rearrangements with V and J called. Such tables lack part of the clones; where checked against another copy, unresolved V genes explain under half of the gap, and the rest is unexplained. Here the sample has about 8,900 clones; roughly 70% occur a single time. Around two fifths of the sample is taken by the ten largest. Patients with a history of autoimmune disease or receiving systemic immunosuppression were excluded from the trial. In every dose cohort, peripheral blood was drawn for TCR sequencing at baseline, cycle 4 day 1, and cycle 7 day 1. The samples were taken from a phase I, first-in-human, multicenter, open-label dose-escalation trial of ivuxolimab. Adults with locally advanced or metastatic melanoma, renal cell carcinoma, hepatocellular carcinoma or head and neck squamous cell carcinoma were enrolled in the trial. Before TCR sequencing, CD4+ T cells and CD8+ T cells were sorted from peripheral blood as separate populations.

Sample: CD4+ or CD8+ T cells sorted from blood, taken in a trial of the OX40 agonist ivuxolimab. This TCR came from an adult with an advanced solid tumor such as melanoma, head and neck, liver or kidney cancer.

CDR3 protein: CASSLGTANTGELFF. The nucleotide sequence is given as TGTGCCAGCAGCCTCGGGACGGCGAACACCGGGGAGCTGTTTTTT. The sequence is built from TRBV7-8 and TRBJ2-2, with the D segment possibly TRBD1 or TRBD2, each aligning over 5 bases. Looking up the germline V gene yields CDR1 SGHVS and CDR2 FQNEAQ. The CDR3 starts with the cysteine, ends with the phenylalanine, and has 15 residues. Only CDR3 DNA remains: 45 bases, in frame from the first base. Deletion took 5 bases off V and 0 bases off J, with a span of 10 bases between the germline ends.